One and the same sample provided the 4 T cell receptor beta chains below, sequenced in a study of blood T cell repertoires in COVID-19. The method was immunoSEQ multiplex PCR; TCRdb's version includes in-frame clones alone and lacks a portion of them. The profile shows hundreds of thousands of clones, 75% to 90% of them singletons. The sequencing input was peripheral blood. These receptors all come from a woman in her sixties or seventies with COVID-19, enrolled during active disease.

This chain joins TRBV30 and TRBJ1-2; TRBD1 is a possible D gene (5 bases). Germline V gene data show CDR1 as GTSNPN and CDR2 as SVGIG (reference sequence). This CDR3 spans 12 amino acids. Trimming shortened V by 2 bases and J by 8 bases, and 12 bases separated the two germline ends. The CDR3 DNA is TGTGCCTGGAGTCCCGGGGGGGAAGGCTACACCTTC. Translating it yields CAWSPGGEGYTF.

Notes on this clone: Other DNA sequences of this sample code for an identical CDR3. The CDR3 is CAWSVLGYEQYF. The CDR3 DNA sequence: TGTGCCTGGAGTGTACTCGGCTACGAGCAGTACTTC. This chain connects TRBV30 to TRBJ2-7, with unresolved D. Per germline, CDR1 GTSNPN and CDR2 SVGIG (reference sequence). The CDR3 runs to 12 residues. V lost 0 bases and J lost 3, with 6 bases in between.

A word on this clone: Other DNA sequences within the sample encode an identical CDR3. The V gene is TRBV12-3 or TRBV12-4, the J gene TRBJ2-1; D might be TRBD2 (5 bases). CDR3 length: 13 amino acids. The V and J ends lost 3 bases and 7 bases respectively, with 10 bases between them. For the CDR3, the DNA is TGTGCCAGCAGTTTGGGAGACTATAATGAGCAGTTCTTC. It yields the protein CASSLGDYNEQFF.

CDR3: CASSLKSGPDSPLHF. CDR3 coding DNA: TGTGCCAGCAGCTTAAAGTCAGGGCCAGATTCACCCCTCCACTTT. The chain joins TRBV7-9 to TRBJ1-6; possibly TRBD1 for D (5 bases). The CDR3 is 15 amino acids. Trimming stripped 2 bases from V and 8 bases from J, with 13 bases between. Germline-derived CDR1 and CDR2 are SEHNR and FQNEAQ (reference sequence).